This T cell receptor beta chain was captured by sequencing in a study of blood T cell repertoires in COVID-19. On the study more broadly: Material from acute and convalescent COVID-19 was sourced from the United States, Italy and Spain.

This clone was observed a single time. Trimming removed 4 bases at V and 4 bases at J, with 25 bases between. CDR3 length: 18 residues. Germline CDR1 SGHDN, CDR2 FVKESK. In the source study's methods: How many nucleated cells were present was estimated from reference gene primer amplification. Clones were read by immunoSEQ multiplex PCR, and TCRdb kept only the in-frame ones, dropping some. That table gives V, J and clone size, and the DNA gave D and trimming. Among under 200,000 clones listed, approximately 86% were seen once. The sample comprised peripheral blood. This receptor was obtained from a man aged 50 to 60 with active or convalescent COVID-19. V and J are TRBV14 and TRBJ1-1; no firm D call. The CDR3 region has the DNA TGTGCCAGCAGCCGGAACCGATTTGAGGGTTTTAGGCCCACTGAAGCTTTCTTT. Encoded protein: CASSRNRFEGFRPTEAFF.